This T cell receptor beta chain was identified in a study of cytomegalovirus exposure and HLA in healthy donors. PCR primers comprised 60 Vbeta and 13 Jbeta primers. Method: immunoSEQ multiplex PCR; TCRdb's copy keeps in-frame clones and lacks some. The sample gives approximately 110,000 clones, about 80% of which show up once; 6.5% to 8.5% is in the top ten. The CDR3 covers 13 residues. In germline, CDR1 is SGHAT, CDR2 FQNNGV. Trimming took 5 bases from V and 1 from J, leaving 9 bases between them. Study-wide results and caveats: Later examination showed HLA-associated TCR beta chains had greater clonal expansion than equally common others. Previously analyzed data showed that most TCR beta V segments were productive at a frequency of about 87% or about 30%.

This clone was counted a single time. Its antigen is unknown. The sequence was collected from a woman between 50 and 59 years old in good health and CMV-seropositive. Sample: PBMCs. The chain employs TRBV11-2 and TRBJ2-7, with a possible D match to TRBD1 (6 bases). CDR3 region: CASSNTGSYEQYF. The CDR3 DNA reads as TGTGCCAGCAGCAATACAGGGTCCTACGAGCAGTACTTC. The full variable domain, with the rest looked up from reference TRBV11-2 and TRBJ2-7, is EAGVAQSPRYKIIEKRQSVAFWCNPISGHATLYWYQQILGQGPKLLIQFQNNGVVDDSQLPKDRFSAERLKGVDSTLKIQPAKLEDSAVYLCASSNTGSYEQYFGPGTRLTVT.